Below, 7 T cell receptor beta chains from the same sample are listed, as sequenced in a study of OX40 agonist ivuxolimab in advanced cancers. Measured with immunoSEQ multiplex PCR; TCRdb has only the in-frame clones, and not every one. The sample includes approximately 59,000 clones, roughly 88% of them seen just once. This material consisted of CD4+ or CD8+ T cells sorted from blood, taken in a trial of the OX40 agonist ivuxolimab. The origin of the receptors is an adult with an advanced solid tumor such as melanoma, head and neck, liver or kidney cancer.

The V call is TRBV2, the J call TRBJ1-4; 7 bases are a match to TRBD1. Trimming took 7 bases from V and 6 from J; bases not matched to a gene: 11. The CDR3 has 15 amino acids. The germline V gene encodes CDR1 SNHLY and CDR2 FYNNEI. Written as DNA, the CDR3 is TGTGCCAGCACAGAGTCCGGGACAGAATATGAAAAACTGTTTTTT. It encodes CASTESGTEYEKLFF. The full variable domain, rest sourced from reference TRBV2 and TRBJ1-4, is EPEVTQTPSHQVTQMGQEVILRCVPISNHLYFYWYRQILGQKVEFLVSFYNNEISEKSEIFDDQFSVERPDGSNFTLKIRSTKLEDSAMYFCASTESGTEYEKLFFGSGTQLSVL.

In DNA, the CDR3 is TGTGCAAGTCGCTTAAAGCCCCCGGATAGCGTGGACGATGAGCAGTTCTTC. Its translation: CASRLKPPDSVDDEQFF. The chain links TRBV12-2 to TRBJ2-1; the table names TRBD2, a call not compared with the DNA. TRBV12-2 is a listed pseudogene. CDR3 length equals 17 residues.

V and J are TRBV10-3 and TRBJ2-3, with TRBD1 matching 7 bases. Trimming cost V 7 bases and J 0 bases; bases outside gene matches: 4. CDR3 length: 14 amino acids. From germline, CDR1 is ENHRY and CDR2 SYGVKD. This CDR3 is CAIKGAFSTDTQYF. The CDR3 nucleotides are TGTGCCATCAAGGGGGCGTTCAGCACAGATACGCAGTATTTT.

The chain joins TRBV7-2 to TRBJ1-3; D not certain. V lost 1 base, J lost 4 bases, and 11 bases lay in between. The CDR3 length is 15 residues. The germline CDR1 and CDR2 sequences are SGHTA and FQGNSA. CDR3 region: CASSLGGVGGNTIYF. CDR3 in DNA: TGTGCCAGCAGCTTAGGCGGGGTAGGAGGAAACACCATATATTTT.

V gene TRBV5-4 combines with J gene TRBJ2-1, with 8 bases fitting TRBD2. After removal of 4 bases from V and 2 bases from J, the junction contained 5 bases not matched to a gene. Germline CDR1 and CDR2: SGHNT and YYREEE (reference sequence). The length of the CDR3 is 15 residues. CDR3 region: CASSTSSGPYNEQFF. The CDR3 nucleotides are TGTGCCAGCAGCACATCTAGCGGGCCCTACAATGAGCAGTTCTTC.

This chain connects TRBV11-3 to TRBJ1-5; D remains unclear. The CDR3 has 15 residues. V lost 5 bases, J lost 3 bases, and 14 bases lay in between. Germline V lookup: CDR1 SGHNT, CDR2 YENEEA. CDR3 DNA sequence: TGTGCCAGCAGCCCCCGATTAGGGCACAATCAGCCCCAGCATTTT. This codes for CASSPRLGHNQPQHF. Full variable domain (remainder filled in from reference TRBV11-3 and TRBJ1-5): EAGVVQSPRYKIIEKKQPVAFWCNPISGHNTLYWYLQNLGQGPELLIRYENEEAVDDSQLPKDRFSAERLKGVDSTLKIQPAELGDSAVYLCASSPRLGHNQPQHFGDGTRLSIL.

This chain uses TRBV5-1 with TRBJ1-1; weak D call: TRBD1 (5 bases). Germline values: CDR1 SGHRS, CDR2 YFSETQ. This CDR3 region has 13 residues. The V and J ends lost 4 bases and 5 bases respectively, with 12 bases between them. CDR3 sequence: CASSGGVRTEAFF. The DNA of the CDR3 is TGCGCCAGCAGCGGAGGGGTAAGGACTGAAGCTTTCTTT.